This T cell receptor (delta chain) was sequenced for a study of γδ T cells in repeated Plasmodium falciparum infection. Flow sorting of PBMC yielded separate Vgamma9/Vdelta2+ and Vdelta2-negative gammadelta T cell populations for bulk repertoire analysis. TCRdb ran CATT on the multiplex PCR reads. The sample includes tens of thousands of delta-chain clones, roughly 0.98% of them seen just once. Germline loops: CDR1 GEAIGNYY, CDR2 EKD. This CDR3 has 18 residues. There are a few counts of this clone. TCRdb has a much larger clone's protein, which differs at residue 15 from the translation of this DNA, likely because of a read error; what is shown is the protein translated from the DNA.

The TCR sequence derives from a pool of human donors (malaria-infected and uninfected, not separated). Specimen: gamma-delta T cells from blood. V gene TRDV2 combines with J gene TRDJ2; 8 bases are a match to TRDD3. TCRdb supplies no J gene; here it was assigned by aligning the nucleotide sequence to germline. The CDR3 nucleotides are TGTGCCTGTGACACCGTGGGGGATGCCTTAGCTTTGACAGCAAAACTCTTCTTT. It codes for CACDTVGDALALTAKLFF.